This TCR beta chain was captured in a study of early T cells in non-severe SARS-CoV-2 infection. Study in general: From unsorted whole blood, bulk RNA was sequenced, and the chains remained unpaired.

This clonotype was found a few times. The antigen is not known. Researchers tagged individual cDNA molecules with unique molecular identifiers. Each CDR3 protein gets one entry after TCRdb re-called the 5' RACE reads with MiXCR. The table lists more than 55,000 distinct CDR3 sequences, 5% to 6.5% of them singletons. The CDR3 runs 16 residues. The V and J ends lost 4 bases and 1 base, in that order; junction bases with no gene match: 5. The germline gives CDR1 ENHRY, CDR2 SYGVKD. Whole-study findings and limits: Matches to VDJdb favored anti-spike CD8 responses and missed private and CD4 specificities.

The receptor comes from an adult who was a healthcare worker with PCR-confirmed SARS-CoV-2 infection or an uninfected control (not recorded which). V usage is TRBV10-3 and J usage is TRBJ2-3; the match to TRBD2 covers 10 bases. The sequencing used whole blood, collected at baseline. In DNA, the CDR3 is TGTGCCATCAGTGCTAGCGGGAGAATTCGCACAGATACGCAGTATTTT. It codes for CAISASGRIRTDTQYF.